This TCR beta chain stems from a study of cytomegalovirus exposure and HLA in healthy donors. Germline V CDR1 and CDR2: SQVTM, ANQGSEA. V gave up 7 bases and J gave up 6 bases; unmatched junction bases: 3. The CDR3 runs to 11 residues. The PCR ran on 60 Vbeta and 13 Jbeta primers. Data came from immunoSEQ multiplex PCR; TCRdb stores just in-frame clones and leaves some out. Counted here are approximately 160,000 clones, 80% occurring once; the ten biggest clones make up around 7.2%. The gene calls are TRBV29-1 and TRBJ2-1; 7 nucleotides agree with TRBD1. The specimen sequenced was PBMCs. This receptor was identified in a man younger than 40 in good health and CMV-seropositive. Here the CDR3 DNA reads TGCAGCGCAGACAGGGTCAATGAGCAGTTCTTC. Protein: CSADRVNEQFF.